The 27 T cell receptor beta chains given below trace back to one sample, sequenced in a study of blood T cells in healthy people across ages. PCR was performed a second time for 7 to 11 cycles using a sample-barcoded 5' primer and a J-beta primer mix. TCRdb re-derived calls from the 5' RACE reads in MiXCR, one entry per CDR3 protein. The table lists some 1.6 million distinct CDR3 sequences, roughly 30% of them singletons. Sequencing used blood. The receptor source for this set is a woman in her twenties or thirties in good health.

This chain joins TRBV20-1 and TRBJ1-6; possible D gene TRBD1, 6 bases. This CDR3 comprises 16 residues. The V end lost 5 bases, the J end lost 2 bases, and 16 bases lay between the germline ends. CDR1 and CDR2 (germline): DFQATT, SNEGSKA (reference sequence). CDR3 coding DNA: TGCAGTGCTGTGAATCAGGGGAGCCCCTATAATTCACCCCTCCACTTT. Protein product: CSAVNQGSPYNSPLHF.

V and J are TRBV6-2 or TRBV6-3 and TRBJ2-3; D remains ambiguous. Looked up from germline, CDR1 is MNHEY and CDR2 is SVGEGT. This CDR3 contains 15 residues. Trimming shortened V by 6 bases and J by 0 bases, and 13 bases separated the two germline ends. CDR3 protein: CASSGSLPSTDTQYF. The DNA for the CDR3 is TGTGCCAGCAGCGGGTCACTCCCGAGCACAGATACGCAGTATTTT.

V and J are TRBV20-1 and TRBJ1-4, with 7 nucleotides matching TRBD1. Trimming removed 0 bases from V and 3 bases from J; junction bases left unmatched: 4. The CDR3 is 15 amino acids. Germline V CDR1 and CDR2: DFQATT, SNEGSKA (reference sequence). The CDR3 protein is CSARDQGQSNEKLFF. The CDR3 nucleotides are TGCAGTGCTAGAGATCAGGGACAGTCTAATGAAAAACTGTTTTTT.

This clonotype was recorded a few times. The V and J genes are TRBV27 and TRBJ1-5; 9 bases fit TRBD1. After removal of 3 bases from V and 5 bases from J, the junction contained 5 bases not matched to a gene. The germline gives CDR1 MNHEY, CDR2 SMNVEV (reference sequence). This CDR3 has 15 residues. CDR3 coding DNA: TGTGCCAGCAGTTTCTACAGGGGGCCCGATCAGCCCCAGCATTTT. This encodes CASSFYRGPDQPQHF.

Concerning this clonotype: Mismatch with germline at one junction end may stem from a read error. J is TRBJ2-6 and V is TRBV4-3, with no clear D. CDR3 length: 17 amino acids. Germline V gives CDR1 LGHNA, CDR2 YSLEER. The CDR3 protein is CASSQNSHNSGTNVLTF. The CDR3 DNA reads TGCGCCAGCAGCCAAAACAGCCATAACTCTGGGACCAACGTCCTGACTTTC.

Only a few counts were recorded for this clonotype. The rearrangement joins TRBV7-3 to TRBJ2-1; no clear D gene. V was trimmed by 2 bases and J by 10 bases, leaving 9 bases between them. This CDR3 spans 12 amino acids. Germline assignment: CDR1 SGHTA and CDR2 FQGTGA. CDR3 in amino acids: CASSLGKREQFF. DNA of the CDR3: TGTGCCAGCAGCTTAGGAAAGAGGGAGCAGTTCTTC.

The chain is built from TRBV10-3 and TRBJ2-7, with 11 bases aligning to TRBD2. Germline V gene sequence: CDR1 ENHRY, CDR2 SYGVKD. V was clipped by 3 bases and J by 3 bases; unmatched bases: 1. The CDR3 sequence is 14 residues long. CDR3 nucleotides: TGTGCCATCAGTGACACTAGCGGGGGCTACGAGCAGTACTTC. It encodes CAISDTSGGYEQYF.

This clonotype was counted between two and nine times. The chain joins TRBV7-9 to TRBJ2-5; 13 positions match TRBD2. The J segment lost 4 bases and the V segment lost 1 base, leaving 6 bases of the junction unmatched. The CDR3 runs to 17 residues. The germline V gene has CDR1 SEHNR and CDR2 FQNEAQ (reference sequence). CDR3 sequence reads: CASSLVSLAGGPETQYF. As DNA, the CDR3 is TGTGCCAGCAGCTTAGTGTCACTAGCGGGGGGGCCAGAGACCCAGTACTTC.

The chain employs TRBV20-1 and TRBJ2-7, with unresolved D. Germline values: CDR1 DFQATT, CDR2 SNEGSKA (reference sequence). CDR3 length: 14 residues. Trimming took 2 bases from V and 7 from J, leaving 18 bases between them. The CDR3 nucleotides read TGCAGTGCTAGACCCCCAGGTATATACAATGAGCAGTACTTC. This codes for CSARPPGIYNEQYF.

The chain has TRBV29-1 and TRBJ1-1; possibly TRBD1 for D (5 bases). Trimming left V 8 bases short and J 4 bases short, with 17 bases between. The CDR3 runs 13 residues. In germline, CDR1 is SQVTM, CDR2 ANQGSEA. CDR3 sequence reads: CSRGAARFTEAFF. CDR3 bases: TGCAGCCGAGGGGCGGCAAGGTTCACTGAAGCTTTCTTT.

This CDR3 reads CASALLGDEQFF. The CDR3 bases are TGTGCCAGCGCCTTATTAGGGGATGAGCAGTTCTTC. This chain connects TRBV9 to TRBJ2-1, with D possibly matching TRBD1 (5 bases). The V gene's germline CDR1 is SGDLS and CDR2 YYNGEE. V lost 7 bases and J 8 bases, leaving 13 bases between the germline ends. CDR3 size: 12 residues.

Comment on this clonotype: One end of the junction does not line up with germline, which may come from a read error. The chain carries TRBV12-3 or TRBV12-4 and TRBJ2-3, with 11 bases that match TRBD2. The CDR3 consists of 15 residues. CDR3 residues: CASRISGGATDTEYF. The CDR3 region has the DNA TGTGCCAGCAGAATTAGCGGGGGGGCGACAGATACGGAGTATTTT.

The CDR3 nucleotides are TGCGCCAGCAGCACCGGGACAGACAGCTGGGAGCAGTACTTC. Translating gives CASSTGTDSWEQYF. The chain recombines TRBV5-1 with TRBJ2-4; 7 bases map to TRBD1. CDR3 length equals 14 residues. The V gene end was trimmed by 4 bases and the J gene end by 13 bases; junction bases not matched to a gene: 14. Per the germline V gene, CDR1 is SGHRS and CDR2 is YFSETQ.

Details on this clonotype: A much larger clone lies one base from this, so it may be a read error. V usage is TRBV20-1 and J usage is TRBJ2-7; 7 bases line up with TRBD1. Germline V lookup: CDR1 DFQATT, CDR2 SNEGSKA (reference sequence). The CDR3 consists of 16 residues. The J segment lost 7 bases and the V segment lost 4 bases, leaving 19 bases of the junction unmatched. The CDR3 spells CSAKGDSLTAYNEQYF. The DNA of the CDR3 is TGCAGTGCTAAGGGGGACAGCCTTACTGCCTACAATGAGCAGTACTTC.

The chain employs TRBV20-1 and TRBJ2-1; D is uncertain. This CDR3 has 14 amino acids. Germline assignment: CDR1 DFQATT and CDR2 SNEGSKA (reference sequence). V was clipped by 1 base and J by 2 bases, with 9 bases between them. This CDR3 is CSARAPIAYNEQFF. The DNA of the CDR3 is TGCAGTGCTAGAGCACCTATCGCCTACAATGAGCAGTTCTTC.

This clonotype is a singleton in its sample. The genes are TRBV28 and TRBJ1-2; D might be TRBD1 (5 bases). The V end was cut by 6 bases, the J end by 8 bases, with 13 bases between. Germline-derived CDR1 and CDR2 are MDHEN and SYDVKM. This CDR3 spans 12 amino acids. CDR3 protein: CASRLWDGGYTF. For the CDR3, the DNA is TGTGCCAGCAGGCTCTGGGACGGGGGCTACACCTTC.

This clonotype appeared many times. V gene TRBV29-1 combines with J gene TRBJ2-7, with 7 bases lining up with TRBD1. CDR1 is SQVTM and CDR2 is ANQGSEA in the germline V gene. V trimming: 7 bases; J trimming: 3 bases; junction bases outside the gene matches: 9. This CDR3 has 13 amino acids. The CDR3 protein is CSGRQGPNYEQYF. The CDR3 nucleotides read TGCAGCGGGAGACAGGGCCCAAACTACGAGCAGTACTTC.

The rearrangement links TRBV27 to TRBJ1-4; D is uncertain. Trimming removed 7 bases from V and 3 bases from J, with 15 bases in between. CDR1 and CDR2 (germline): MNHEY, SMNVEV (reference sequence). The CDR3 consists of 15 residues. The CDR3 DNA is TGTGCCAGCAAATCGGCGGAGGGAGCTAATGAAAAACTGTTTTTT. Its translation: CASKSAEGANEKLFF. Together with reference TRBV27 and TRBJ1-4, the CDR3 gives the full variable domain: EAQVTQNPRYLITVTGKKLTVTCSQNMNHEYMSWYRQDPGLGLRQIYYSMNVEVTDKGDVPEGYKVSRKEKRNFPLILESPSPNQTSLYFCASKSAEGANEKLFFGSGTQLSVL.

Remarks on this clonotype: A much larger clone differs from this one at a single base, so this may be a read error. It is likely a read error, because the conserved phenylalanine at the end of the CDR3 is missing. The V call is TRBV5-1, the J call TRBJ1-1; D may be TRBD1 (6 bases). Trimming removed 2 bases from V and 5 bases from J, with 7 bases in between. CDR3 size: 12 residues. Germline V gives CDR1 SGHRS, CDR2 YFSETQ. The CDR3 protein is CASSFQGTEAFL. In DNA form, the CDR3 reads TGCGCCAGCAGCTTCCAGGGGACTGAAGCTTTCTTG.

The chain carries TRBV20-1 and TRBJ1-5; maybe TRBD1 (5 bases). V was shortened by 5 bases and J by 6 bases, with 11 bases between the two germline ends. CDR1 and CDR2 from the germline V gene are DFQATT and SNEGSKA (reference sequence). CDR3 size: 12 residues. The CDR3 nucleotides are TGCAGTGCTCCGGGGGGGGGTCAGCCCCAGCATTTT. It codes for CSAPGGGQPQHF.

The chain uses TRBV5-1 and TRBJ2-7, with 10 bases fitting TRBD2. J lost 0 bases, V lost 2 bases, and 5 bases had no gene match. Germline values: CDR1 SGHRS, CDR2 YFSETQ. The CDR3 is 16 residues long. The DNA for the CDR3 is TGCGCCAGCAGCTTAGGACTAGCGGAAACCTCCTACGAGCAGTACTTC. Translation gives CASSLGLAETSYEQYF.

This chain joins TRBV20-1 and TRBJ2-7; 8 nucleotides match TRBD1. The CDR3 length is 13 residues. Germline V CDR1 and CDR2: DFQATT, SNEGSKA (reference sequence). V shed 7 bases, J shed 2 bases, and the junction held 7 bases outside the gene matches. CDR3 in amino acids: CSVTRDRTYEQYF. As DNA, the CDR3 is TGCAGTGTTACCCGGGACAGGACCTACGAGCAGTACTTC.

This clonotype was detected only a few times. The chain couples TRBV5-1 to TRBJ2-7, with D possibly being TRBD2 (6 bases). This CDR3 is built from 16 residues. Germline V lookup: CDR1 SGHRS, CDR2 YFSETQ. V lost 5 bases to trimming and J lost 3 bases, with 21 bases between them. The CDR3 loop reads CASSSGGTGLGYEQYF. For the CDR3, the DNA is TGCGCCAGCAGTTCTGGCGGGACGGGATTAGGCTACGAGCAGTACTTC.

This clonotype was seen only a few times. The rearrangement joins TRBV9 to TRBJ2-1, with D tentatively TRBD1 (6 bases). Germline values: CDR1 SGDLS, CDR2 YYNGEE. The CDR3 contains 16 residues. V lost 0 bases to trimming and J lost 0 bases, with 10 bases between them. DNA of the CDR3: TGTGCCAGCAGCGTAGGGGGGCGCATCTCCTACAATGAGCAGTTCTTC. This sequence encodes CASSVGGRISYNEQFF.

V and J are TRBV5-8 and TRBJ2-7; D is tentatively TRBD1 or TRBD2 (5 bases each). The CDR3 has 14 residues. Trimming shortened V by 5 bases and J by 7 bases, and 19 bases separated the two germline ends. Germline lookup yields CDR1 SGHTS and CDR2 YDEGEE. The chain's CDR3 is CASSRDPYYGEQYF. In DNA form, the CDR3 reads TGTGCCAGCAGTCGGGACCCTTACTACGGAGAGCAGTACTTC.

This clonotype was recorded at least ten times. Here the CDR3 reads CASRLGTGAYEQYF. CDR3 DNA: TGCGCCAGCCGCCTAGGGACAGGGGCCTACGAGCAGTACTTC. V gene TRBV4-1 combines with J gene TRBJ2-7; the match to TRBD1 covers 10 bases. The CDR3 contains 14 residues. V lost 8 bases to trimming and J lost 2 bases; unmatched junction nucleotides: 6. Germline V gives CDR1 MGHRA, CDR2 YSYEKL.

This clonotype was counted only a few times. CDR3 coding DNA: TGCAGTGCTAGAGATCCAAAGACTAGCGGGAGGTCCTACGAGCAGTACTTC. This translates into CSARDPKTSGRSYEQYF. The V and J genes are TRBV20-1 and TRBJ2-7, with 13 positions matching TRBD2. The germline V gene has CDR1 DFQATT and CDR2 SNEGSKA (reference sequence). This CDR3 has 17 residues. Trimming removed 0 bases from V and 1 base from J; junction bases left unmatched: 6.